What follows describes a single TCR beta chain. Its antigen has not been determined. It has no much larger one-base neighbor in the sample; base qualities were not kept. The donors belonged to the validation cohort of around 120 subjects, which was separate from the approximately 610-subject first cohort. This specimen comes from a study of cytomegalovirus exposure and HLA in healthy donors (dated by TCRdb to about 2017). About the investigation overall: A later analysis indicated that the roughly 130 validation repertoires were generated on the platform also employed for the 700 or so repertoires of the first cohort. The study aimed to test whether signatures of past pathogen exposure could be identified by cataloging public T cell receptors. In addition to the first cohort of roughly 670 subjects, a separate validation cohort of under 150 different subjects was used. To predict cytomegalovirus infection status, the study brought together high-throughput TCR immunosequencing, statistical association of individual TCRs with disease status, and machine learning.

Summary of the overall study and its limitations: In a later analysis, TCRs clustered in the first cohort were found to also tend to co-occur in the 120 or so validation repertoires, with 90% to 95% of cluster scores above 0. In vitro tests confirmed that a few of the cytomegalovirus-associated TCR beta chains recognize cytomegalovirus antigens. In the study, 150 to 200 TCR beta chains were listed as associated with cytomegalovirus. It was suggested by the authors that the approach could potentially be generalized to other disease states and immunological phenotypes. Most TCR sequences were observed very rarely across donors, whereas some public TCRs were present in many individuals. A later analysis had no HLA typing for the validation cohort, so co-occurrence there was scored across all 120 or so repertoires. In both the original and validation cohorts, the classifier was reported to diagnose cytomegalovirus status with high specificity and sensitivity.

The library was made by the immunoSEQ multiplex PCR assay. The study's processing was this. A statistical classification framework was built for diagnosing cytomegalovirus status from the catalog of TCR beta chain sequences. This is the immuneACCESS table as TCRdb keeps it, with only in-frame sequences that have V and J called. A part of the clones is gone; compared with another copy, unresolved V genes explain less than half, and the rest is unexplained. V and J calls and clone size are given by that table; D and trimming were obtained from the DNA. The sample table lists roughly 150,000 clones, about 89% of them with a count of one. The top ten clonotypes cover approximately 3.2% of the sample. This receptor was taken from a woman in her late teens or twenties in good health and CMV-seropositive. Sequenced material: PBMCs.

The nucleotide sequence reads as follows: TGTGCCAGCACCAGACAGGGTCGAGACGAGCAGTACTTC. Its translation is CASTRQGRDEQYF. The V and J segments used are TRBV2 and TRBJ2-7, with 7 middle bases fitting TRBD1. V is cut back by 7 bases and J by 5 bases, with 8 bases in the junction unmatched. Looking up the germline V gene yields CDR1 SNHLY and CDR2 FYNNEI. Spanning cysteine to phenylalanine, the CDR3 consists of 13 amino acids. Kept here is only the CDR3 DNA, which spans 39 bases and is read in frame from base 1.